The next 20 T cell receptor beta chains were all read from a single sample in a study of response to subunit inactivated influenza vaccine. TCRdb re-analysed the RT-PCR reads in MiXCR, keeping a single row per CDR3 protein. This sample has about 530,000 distinct CDR3 sequences, with roughly 12% found just once. The specimen was PBMCs from blood, collected on the day of vaccination. Receptor source: a man aged 45-65 years who received an inactivated influenza vaccine.

This clonotype was detected a few times. This chain connects TRBV20-1 to TRBJ2-7, with D maybe TRBD2 (5 bases). CDR1 DFQATT and CDR2 SNEGSKA come from the germline V gene (reference sequence). CDR3 length equals 12 residues. With 4 bases removed from V and 3 bases from J, the gap between germline ends came to 10 bases. CDR3: CSATPLDYEQYF. CDR3 nucleotide sequence: TGCAGTGCTACACCACTAGACTACGAGCAGTACTTC.

The table lists this clonotype with many counts. The chain has TRBV5-1 and TRBJ2-1, with TRBD2 identical over 14 bases. The CDR3 extends over 18 amino acids. The ends lost 0 bases at V and 3 bases at J; junction bases unmatched: 5. Germline-derived CDR1 and CDR2 are SGHRS and YFSETQ. The chain's CDR3 is CASSLEGLAGGRYNEQFF. The CDR3 DNA reads as TGCGCCAGCAGCTTGGAAGGACTAGCGGGAGGTCGCTACAATGAGCAGTTCTTC.

CDR3 protein: CASSPSRVPGLAEFF. In DNA, the CDR3 is TGTGCCAGCAGTCCGTCCCGCGTACCGGGACTAGCTGAGTTCTTC. The V and J genes are TRBV28 and TRBJ2-1; 9 bases are a match to TRBD2. The J segment lost 14 bases and the V segment lost 5 bases, leaving 16 bases of the junction unmatched. Germline V CDR1 and CDR2: MDHEN, SYDVKM. The CDR3 spans 15 residues.

A few counts support this clonotype. The J gene is TRBJ2-5, the V gene TRBV28; no reliable D call. The CDR3 extends over 15 amino acids. From germline, CDR1 is MDHEN and CDR2 SYDVKM. Trimming stripped 2 bases from V and 7 bases from J, with 17 bases between. The CDR3 reads CASSLGSEWQRTQYF. CDR3 DNA: TGTGCCAGCAGTTTAGGCTCCGAATGGCAGCGGACCCAGTACTTC. Full variable domain (missing parts from reference TRBV28 and TRBJ2-5): DVKVTQSSRYLVKRTGEKVFLECVQDMDHENMFWYRQDPGLGLRLIYFSYDVKMKEKGDIPEGYSVSREKKERFSLILESASTNQTSMYLCASSLGSEWQRTQYFGPGTRLLVL.

The chain couples TRBV6-2 or TRBV6-3 to TRBJ2-7; TRBD1 aligns across 7 bases. V lost 2 bases and J lost 3; bases outside the gene matches: 4. Germline V gene lookup returns CDR1 MNHEY and CDR2 SVGEGT. The CDR3 totals 14 residues. The CDR3 region is CASSYPGQHYEQYF. As DNA, the CDR3 is TGTGCCAGCAGTTACCCGGGACAGCACTACGAGCAGTACTTC.

This clonotype was picked up many times. The chain carries TRBV5-1 and TRBJ2-3, with TRBD2 matching 8 bases. CDR3 length: 15 amino acids. Germline V lookup: CDR1 SGHRS, CDR2 YFSETQ. The J segment lost 0 bases and the V segment lost 0 bases, leaving 0 bases of the junction unmatched. CDR3 protein: CASSLAGGSTDTQYF. Written as DNA, the CDR3 is TGCGCCAGCAGCTTGGCGGGAGGGAGCACAGATACGCAGTATTTT.

This clonotype was found many times. The chain combines TRBV7-9 with TRBJ2-3; 7 nucleotides match TRBD2. The CDR3 covers 15 residues. Germline CDR1 reads SEHNR; CDR2 reads FQNEAQ (reference sequence). Trimming cost V 6 bases and J 4 bases; bases outside gene matches: 10. The CDR3 sequence: CASSKIAGTADTQYF. The CDR3 DNA sequence: TGTGCCAGCAGTAAAATAGCGGGTACTGCAGATACGCAGTATTTT.

In its sample, this clonotype was seen many times. The chain uses TRBV5-1 and TRBJ2-5; D is undetermined. Germline assignment: CDR1 SGHRS and CDR2 YFSETQ. Trimming took off 4 bases at V and 2 bases at J, with 12 bases between the two ends. The CDR3 is 14 residues long. DNA for the CDR3: TGCGCCAGCAGCCCGCAGAGCCGTCAAGAGACCCAGTACTTC. Translated: CASSPQSRQETQYF. The entire variable domain, with the rest obtained from reference TRBV5-1 and TRBJ2-5, is as follows: KAGVTQTPRYLIKTRGQQVTLSCSPISGHRSVSWYQQTPGQGLQFLFEYFSETQRNKGNFPGRFSGRQFSNSRSEMNVSTLELGDSALYLCASSPQSRQETQYFGPGTRLLVL.

The table lists this clonotype with a few counts. The J gene is TRBJ2-7, the V gene TRBV30; no definite D call. Looked up from germline, CDR1 is GTSNPN and CDR2 is SVGIG (reference sequence). This CDR3 is built from 12 residues. V lost 2 bases and J 4 bases, leaving 9 bases between the germline ends. The CDR3, as DNA: TGTGCCTGGAGTACGGTTGGTTACGAGCAGTACTTC. This encodes CAWSTVGYEQYF.

This clonotype turned up a few times. The genes are TRBV5-1 and TRBJ2-5, with 12 bases fitting TRBD2. The J segment lost 3 bases and the V segment lost 4 bases, leaving 7 bases of the junction unmatched. CDR1 SGHRS and CDR2 YFSETQ come from the germline V gene. CDR3 size: 16 residues. The DNA for the CDR3 is TGCGCCAGCAGCGAACGGACTAGCGGGGTTAAAGAGACCCAGTACTTC. It specifies CASSERTSGVKETQYF.

The rearrangement joins TRBV2 to TRBJ2-7; 7 bases are shared with TRBD2. This CDR3 contains 14 residues. V was clipped by 4 bases and J by 4 bases; unmatched bases: 7. Looked up from germline, CDR1 is SNHLY and CDR2 is FYNNEI. CDR3 residues: CASSGLAGEYEQYF. CDR3 nucleotide sequence: TGTGCCAGCAGTGGCCTGGCGGGAGAGTACGAGCAGTACTTC. The full variable domain, its missing parts supplied by reference TRBV2 and TRBJ2-7, is EPEVTQTPSHQVTQMGQEVILRCVPISNHLYFYWYRQILGQKVEFLVSFYNNEISEKSEIFDDQFSVERPDGSNFTLKIRSTKLEDSAMYFCASSGLAGEYEQYFGPGTRLTVT.

The table lists this clonotype with many counts. The rearrangement joins TRBV29-1 to TRBJ1-4, with D tentatively TRBD1 (5 bases). Trimming cost V 4 bases and J 3 bases, with 18 bases left between them. This CDR3 contains 16 residues. Germline-derived CDR1 and CDR2 are SQVTM and ANQGSEA. In DNA form, the CDR3 reads TGCAGCGTTGGGGAGCTGAAAGGGGCGGCTAATGAAAAACTGTTTTTT. This codes for CSVGELKGAANEKLFF.

As for this clonotype: Being one base from a much bigger clone, this may be a read error. The chain is built from TRBV28 and TRBJ2-1; D is perhaps TRBD1 (6 bases). The CDR3 runs to 15 residues. Trimming removed 10 bases from V and 5 bases from J, with 21 bases in between. Per the germline V gene, CDR1 is MDHEN and CDR2 is SYDVKM. The CDR3: CAIVPHNRADNEQFF. The CDR3 coding sequence is TGTGCCATCGTTCCACATAACAGGGCGGACAATGAGCAGTTCTTC.

The chain employs TRBV5-1 and TRBJ1-1; tentative D call: TRBD1 (5 bases). Germline CDR1 reads SGHRS; CDR2 reads YFSETQ. CDR3 length: 15 amino acids. V was pared by 4 bases and J by 0 bases, with 13 bases between. The CDR3 region has the DNA TGCGCCAGCAGCGCGGATGGACAATTGAACACTGAAGCTTTCTTT. Translating it yields CASSADGQLNTEAFF.

This clonotype was counted a few times. The V gene is TRBV4-1, the J gene TRBJ2-7; D not resolved. The CDR3 totals 14 residues. Looked up from germline, CDR1 is MGHRA and CDR2 is YSYEKL. Trimming shortened V by 0 bases and J by 0 bases, and 6 bases separated the two germline ends. CDR3 sequence: CASSQDTISYEQYF. CDR3 nucleotides: TGCGCCAGCAGCCAAGATACGATCTCCTACGAGCAGTACTTC.

The chain combines TRBV4-3 with TRBJ2-3, with 8 nucleotides matching TRBD1. The CDR3 loop spans 15 amino acids. V lost 4 bases to trimming and J lost 4 bases; unmatched junction nucleotides: 7. The V gene's germline CDR1 is LGHNA and CDR2 YSLEER. The CDR3 here is CASSPRGTGPDTQYF. The CDR3 DNA is TGCGCCAGCAGCCCTCGGGGGACAGGTCCAGATACGCAGTATTTT.

The chain carries TRBV18 and TRBJ2-2, with TRBD2 matching over 12 bases. The CDR3 extends over 17 amino acids. Germline V gene lookup returns CDR1 KGHSH and CDR2 LQKENI. V dropped 7 bases and J dropped 6; count of bases not matched to a gene: 12. In DNA, the CDR3 is TGTGCCAGCTTAACTTCAAGGACTAGCGGGACTCCCGGGGAGCTGTTTTTT. Protein: CASLTSRTSGTPGELFF. The full variable domain, completed using reference TRBV18 and TRBJ2-2, is NAGVMQNPRHLVRRRGQEARLRCSPMKGHSHVYWYRQLPEEGLKFMVYLQKENIIDESGMPKERFSAEFPKEGPSILRIQQVVRGDSAAYFCASLTSRTSGTPGELFFGEGSRLTVL.

This chain uses TRBV12-3 or TRBV12-4 with TRBJ2-3, with 10 nucleotides matching TRBD2. With V trimmed by 3 bases and J by 4 bases, 10 bases remained unmatched. The CDR3 has 17 amino acids. The chain's CDR3 is CASSFFGLAGGADTQYF. The DNA for the CDR3 is TGTGCCAGCAGTTTCTTCGGATTAGCGGGGGGAGCAGATACGCAGTATTTT.

This clonotype was recorded at least ten times. The V and J genes are TRBV7-2 and TRBJ2-2; perhaps TRBD2 as D (6 bases). CDR3 length: 15 residues. The V gene lost 8 bases and the J gene lost 0 bases, with 13 bases spanning the gap. Germline V gene lookup returns CDR1 SGHTA and CDR2 FQGNSA. CDR3 DNA sequence: TGTGCCAGCTCCCCCCCGGGAGCGAACACCGGGGAGCTGTTTTTT. It codes for CASSPPGANTGELFF.

V gene TRBV12-3 or TRBV12-4 combines with J gene TRBJ2-3, with D unclear. Trimming removed 8 bases from V and 0 bases from J, with 18 bases in between. This CDR3 region has 16 residues. CDR3 coding DNA: TGTGCCAGCCCCCCTCCTGTCTACTCTAGCACAGATACGCAGTATTTT. This codes for CASPPPVYSSTDTQYF.